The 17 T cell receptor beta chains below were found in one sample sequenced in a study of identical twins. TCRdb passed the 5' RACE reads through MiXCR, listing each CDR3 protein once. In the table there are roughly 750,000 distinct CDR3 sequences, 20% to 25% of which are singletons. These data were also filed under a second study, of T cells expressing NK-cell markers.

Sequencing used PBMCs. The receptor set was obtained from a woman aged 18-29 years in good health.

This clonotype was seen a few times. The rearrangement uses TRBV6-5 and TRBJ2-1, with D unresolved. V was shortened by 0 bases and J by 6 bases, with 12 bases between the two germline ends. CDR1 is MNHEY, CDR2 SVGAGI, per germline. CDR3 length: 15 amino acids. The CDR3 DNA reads TGTGCCAGCAGTTACTCGATCCCTACCAGCAATGAGCAGTTCTTC. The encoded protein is CASSYSIPTSNEQFF.

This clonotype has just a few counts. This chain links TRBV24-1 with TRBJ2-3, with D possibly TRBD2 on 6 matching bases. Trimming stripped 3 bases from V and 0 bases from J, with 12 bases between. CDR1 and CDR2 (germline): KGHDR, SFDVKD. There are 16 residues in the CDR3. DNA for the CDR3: TGTGCCACCAGTGATCGATCCGGGACTAGCACAGATACGCAGTATTTT. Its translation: CATSDRSGTSTDTQYF.

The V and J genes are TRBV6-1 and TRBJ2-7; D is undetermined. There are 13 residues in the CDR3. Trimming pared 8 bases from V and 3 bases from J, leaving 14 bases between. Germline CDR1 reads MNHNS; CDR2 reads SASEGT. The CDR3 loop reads CASCRAPCYEQYF. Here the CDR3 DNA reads TGTGCCAGCTGTAGGGCCCCGTGCTACGAGCAGTACTTC.

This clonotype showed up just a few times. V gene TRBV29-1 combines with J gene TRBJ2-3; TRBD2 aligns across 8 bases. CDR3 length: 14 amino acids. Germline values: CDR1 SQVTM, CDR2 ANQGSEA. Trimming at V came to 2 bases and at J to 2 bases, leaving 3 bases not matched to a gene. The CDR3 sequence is CSVETSGYTDTQYF. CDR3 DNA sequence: TGCAGCGTTGAAACTAGCGGTTACACAGATACGCAGTATTTT.

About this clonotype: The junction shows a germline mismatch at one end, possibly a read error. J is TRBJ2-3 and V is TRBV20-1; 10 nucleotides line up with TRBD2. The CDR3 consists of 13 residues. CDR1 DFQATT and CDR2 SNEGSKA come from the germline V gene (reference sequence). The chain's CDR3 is CSARAGGPATQYF. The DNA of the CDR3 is TGCAGTGCAAGAGCGGGGGGGCCCGCTACGCAGTATTTT.

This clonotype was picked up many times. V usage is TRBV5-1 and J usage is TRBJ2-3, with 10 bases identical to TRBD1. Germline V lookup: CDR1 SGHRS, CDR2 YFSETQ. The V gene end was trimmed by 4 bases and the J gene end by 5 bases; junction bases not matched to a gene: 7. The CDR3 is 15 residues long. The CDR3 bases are TGCGCCAGCAGCCCCGGGACAGGGGAAGGAGATACGCAGTATTTT. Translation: CASSPGTGEGDTQYF.

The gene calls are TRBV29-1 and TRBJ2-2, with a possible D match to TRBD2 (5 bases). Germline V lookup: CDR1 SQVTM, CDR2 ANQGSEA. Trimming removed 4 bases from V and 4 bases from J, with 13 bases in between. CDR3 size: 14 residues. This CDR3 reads CSVVRAGSTGELFF. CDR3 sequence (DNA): TGCAGCGTTGTCCGGGCGGGTAGCACCGGGGAGCTGTTTTTT.

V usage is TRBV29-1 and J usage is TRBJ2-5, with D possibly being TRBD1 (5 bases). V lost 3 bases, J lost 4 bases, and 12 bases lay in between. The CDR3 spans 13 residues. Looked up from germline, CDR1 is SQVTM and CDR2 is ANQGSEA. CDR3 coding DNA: TGCAGCGTTGAGGCCCAAAGGGGAGAGACCCAGTACTTC. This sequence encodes CSVEAQRGETQYF.

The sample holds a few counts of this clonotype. In nucleotides, the CDR3 is TGTGCCATCAGTGAAGGCCCACGAGGGGAGCAGTACTTC. It codes for CAISEGPRGEQYF. The chain is built from TRBV10-3 and TRBJ2-7; a weak D match, TRBD2 (5 bases). CDR1 is ENHRY, CDR2 SYGVKD, per germline. V shed 3 bases and J shed 7 bases, with 13 bases lying between them. This CDR3 comprises 13 residues.

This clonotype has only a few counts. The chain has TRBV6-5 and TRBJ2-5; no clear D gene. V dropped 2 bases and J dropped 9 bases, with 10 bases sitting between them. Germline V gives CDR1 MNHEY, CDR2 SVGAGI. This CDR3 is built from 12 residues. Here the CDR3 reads CASSYPKGSQYF. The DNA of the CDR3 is TGTGCCAGCAGTTACCCCAAAGGTTCCCAGTACTTC.

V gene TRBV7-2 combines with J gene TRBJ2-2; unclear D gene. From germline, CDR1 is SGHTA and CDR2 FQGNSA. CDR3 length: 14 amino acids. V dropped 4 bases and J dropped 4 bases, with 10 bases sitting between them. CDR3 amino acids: CASSSKTGTGELFF. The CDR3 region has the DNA TGTGCCAGCAGCTCCAAAACGGGCACCGGGGAGCTGTTTTTT.

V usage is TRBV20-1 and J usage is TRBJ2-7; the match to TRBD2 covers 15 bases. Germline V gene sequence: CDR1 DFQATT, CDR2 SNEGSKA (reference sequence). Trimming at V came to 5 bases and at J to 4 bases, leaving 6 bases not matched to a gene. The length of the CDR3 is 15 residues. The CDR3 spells CSADPGTSGRYEQYF. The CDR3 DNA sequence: TGCAGTGCTGACCCAGGGACTAGCGGGAGGTACGAGCAGTACTTC.

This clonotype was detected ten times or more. The CDR3, as DNA: TGTGCCACCAGCAGACGGACAGGGCCCTACGAGCAGTACTTC. Translation: CATSRRTGPYEQYF. The chain combines TRBV15 with TRBJ2-7, with TRBD1 identical over 8 bases. Trimming cost V 2 bases and J 2 bases; bases outside gene matches: 2. Germline-derived CDR1 and CDR2 are LNHNV and YYDKDF (reference sequence). The CDR3 length is 14 residues.

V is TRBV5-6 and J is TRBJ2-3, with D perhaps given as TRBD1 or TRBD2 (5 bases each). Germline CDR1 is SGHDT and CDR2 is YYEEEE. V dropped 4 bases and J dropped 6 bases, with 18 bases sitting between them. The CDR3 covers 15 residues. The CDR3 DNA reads TGTGCCAGCAGCCGAGGGAGTACAGGCCGCGATACGCAGTATTTT. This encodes CASSRGSTGRDTQYF. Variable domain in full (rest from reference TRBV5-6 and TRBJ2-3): DAGVTQSPTHLIKTRGQQVTLRCSPKSGHDTVSWYQQALGQGPQFIFQYYEEEERQRGNFPDRFSGHQFPNYSSELNVNALLLGDSALYLCASSRGSTGRDTQYFGPGTRLTVL.

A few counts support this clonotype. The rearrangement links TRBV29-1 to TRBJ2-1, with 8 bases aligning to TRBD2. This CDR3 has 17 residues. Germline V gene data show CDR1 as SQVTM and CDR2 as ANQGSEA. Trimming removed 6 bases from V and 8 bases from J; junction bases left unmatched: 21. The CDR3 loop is CSVSDHLLAEGGDEQFF. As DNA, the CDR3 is TGCAGCGTCTCAGACCACCTACTAGCGGAGGGGGGGGATGAGCAGTTCTTC.

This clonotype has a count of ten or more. CDR3 region: CASSQVDNQPQHF. DNA of the CDR3: TGTGCCAGCAGCCAAGTCGACAATCAGCCCCAGCATTTT. The chain links TRBV3-1 to TRBJ1-5; D ambiguous. Germline V CDR1 and CDR2: LGHDT, YNNKEL (reference sequence). Between the trimmed V and J ends, which lost 1 base and 3 bases, there was a span of 4 bases. This CDR3 spans 13 amino acids.

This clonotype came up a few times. The CDR3 protein is CASTYRGEQYF. For the CDR3, the DNA is TGTGCCAGCACCTATAGGGGGGAGCAGTACTTC. The gene calls are TRBV12-3 or TRBV12-4 and TRBJ2-7, with D perhaps TRBD1 (6 bases). The CDR3 has 11 residues. V was shortened by 7 bases and J by 7 bases, with 11 bases between the two germline ends.